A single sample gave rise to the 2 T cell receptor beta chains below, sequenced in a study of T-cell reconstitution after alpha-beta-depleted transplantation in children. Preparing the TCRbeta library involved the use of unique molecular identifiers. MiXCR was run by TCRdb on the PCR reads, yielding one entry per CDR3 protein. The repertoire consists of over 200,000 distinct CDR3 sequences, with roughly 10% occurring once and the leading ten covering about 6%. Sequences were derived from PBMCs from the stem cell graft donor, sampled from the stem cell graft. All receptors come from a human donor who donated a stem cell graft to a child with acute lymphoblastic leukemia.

The chain's CDR3 is CSARAGGLNEQFF. The CDR3 DNA is TGCAGTGCCCGGGCGGGGGGGCTAAATGAGCAGTTCTTC. V gene TRBV20-1 combines with J gene TRBJ2-1; 9 bases match TRBD2. The CDR3 consists of 13 residues. Trimming at V came to 6 bases and at J to 7 bases, leaving 7 bases not matched to a gene. Germline values: CDR1 DFQATT, CDR2 SNEGSKA (reference sequence).

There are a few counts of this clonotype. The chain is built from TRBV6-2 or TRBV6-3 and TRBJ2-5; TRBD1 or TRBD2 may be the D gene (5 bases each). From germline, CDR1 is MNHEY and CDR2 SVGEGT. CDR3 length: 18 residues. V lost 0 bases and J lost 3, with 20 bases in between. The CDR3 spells CASSYSTQMGPTEETQYF. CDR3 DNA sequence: TGTGCCAGCAGTTACTCAACACAAATGGGACCTACAGAAGAGACCCAGTACTTC.